The clone carrying this T cell receptor (beta chain) occurred many times. What it binds is not known. This sample is drawn from a study of T-cell reconstitution after alpha-beta-depleted transplantation in children. During its preparation, the TCRbeta library received unique molecular identifiers. Each CDR3 protein gets one entry after TCRdb re-called the PCR reads with MiXCR. The data contain around 490,000 distinct CDR3 sequences, approximately 10% of them seen just once; the ten biggest clones take up around 15%. Overall study results and limits: From surviving recipient T cells and thymic progenitors came the high day-60 TCRbeta diversity observed in some patients. Reportedly, only several hundred clones from non-depleted graft cells drove alpha-beta T-cell counts at about two months.

The sequenced sample was PBMCs, mostly from graft donor cells, obtained 180 days after TCRalphabeta/CD19-depleted stem cell transplant. The clonotype comes from a female patient aged 2-9 years who had a stem cell transplant for aplastic anemia, so the T cells may come from the graft donor.

The CDR3 here is CASSLYGDRVSSYEQYF. CDR3 DNA: TGTGCCAGCAGTTTATACGGCGACAGAGTTAGCTCCTACGAGCAGTACTTC. The chain joins TRBV28 to TRBJ2-7; tentatively, D is TRBD1 (5 bases). V lost 1 base and J lost 0, with 16 bases in between. This CDR3 spans 17 amino acids. Germline lookup yields CDR1 MDHEN and CDR2 SYDVKM. The full variable domain, its missing parts supplied by reference TRBV28 and TRBJ2-7, is DVKVTQSSRYLVKRTGEKVFLECVQDMDHENMFWYRQDPGLGLRLIYFSYDVKMKEKGDIPEGYSVSREKKERFSLILESASTNQTSMYLCASSLYGDRVSSYEQYFGPGTRLTVT.